Described below is a single T cell receptor (beta chain) sequence and its context. The antigen is not known. This specimen belongs to a study of glioma-infiltrating T cells. At the level of the study: Low-grade gliomas were grade II; glioblastomas were grade IV at initial diagnosis. Study findings and constraints: Above-expected tissue-blood divergence occurred in all gliomas, most in low-grade ones.

The V gene's germline CDR1 is MDHEN and CDR2 SYDVKM. The CDR3 has 15 amino acids. Between the trimmed V and J ends, which lost 8 bases and 6 bases, there was a span of 20 bases. Using RNA template, CDR3s of TCR alpha and beta were amplified with iRepertoire arm-PCR. TCRdb fed the multiplex PCR reads into MiXCR, producing one record per CDR3 protein. This sample has 300,000 to 450,000 distinct CDR3 sequences, with about two fifths found just once. The chain links TRBV28 to TRBJ2-1; the D is unclear. This sequence was found in a human donor with low-grade glioma or glioblastoma, undergoing nonglioma brain surgery, or in good health (not recorded which). Specimen: glioma tissue, nonneoplastic brain tissue, or PBMCs (not recorded which). This CDR3 is CASLTSFGPRNEQFF. CDR3 sequence (DNA): TGTGCCAGCCTCACCTCTTTCGGGCCGCGCAATGAGCAGTTCTTC.